This T cell receptor beta chain was profiled in a study of blood T cell repertoires in COVID-19. Study summary: In each case, the material was cDNA or gDNA derived from T cells, B-cell-depleted T cells, or PBMCs.

V shed 6 bases and J shed 7 bases, with 15 bases lying between them. Germline lookup yields CDR1 MGHDK and CDR2 SYGVNS. The CDR3 contains 13 residues. Authors' analysis steps: Amplification of reference gene primers provided the estimated nucleated cell counts. Sequenced by immunoSEQ multiplex PCR; TCRdb stores in-frame clones only, minus some. V and J calls and clone size are copied from that table; D and trimming were computed from the DNA. The data hold around 70,000 clones, with approximately 78% observed a single time. The TCR originated in a woman aged 55 to 70 with acute or convalescent COVID-19. Input material: peripheral blood. V gene TRBV25-1 combines with J gene TRBJ1-1, with a possible D match to TRBD1 (5 bases). Here the CDR3 DNA reads TGTGCCAGCAGATCCACAGGAGCACTTGAAGCTTTCTTT. Translated, it gives CASRSTGALEAFF.